The rows below give T cell receptor beta chains drawn from one sample of a study of blood T cell repertoires in COVID-19. Assay used: immunoSEQ multiplex PCR; TCRdb lists only in-frame clones, some missing. The repertoire holds a few hundred thousand clones, more than 70% seen once, with 1.4% to 1.5% in the top ten. The specimen was PBMCs or T cells enriched from blood (not recorded which). These receptors all come from a young woman who had been exposed to COVID-19. CDR3s include the opening cysteine and the closing phenylalanine or tryptophan. A D gene is named only where the DNA matches it firmly. Expanded clones are given a class, and other clones once, few, many or no size at all.

v_call: TRBV5-3
d_call: NA
j_call: TRBJ2-3
clone_size: NA
cdr3_aa: CARSFPGVRTDTQYF
cdr3_nt: TGTGCCAGAAGCTTCCCGGGGGTCCGCACAGATACGCAGTATTTT

v_call: TRBV21-1
d_call: NA
j_call: TRBJ2-7
clone_size: NA
cdr3_aa: CASSYTQPWDREPYEQYF
cdr3_nt: TGTGCCAGCAGCTACACACAACCCTGGGACAGGGAACCCTACGAGCAGTACTTC

v_call: TRBV15
d_call: NA
j_call: TRBJ1-1
clone_size: NA
cdr3_aa: CATSRATGSGTEAFF
cdr3_nt: TGTGCCACCAGCAGAGCTACAGGGAGCGGAACTGAAGCTTTCTTT

v_call: TRBV28
d_call: TRBD1
j_call: TRBJ1-5
clone_size: NA
cdr3_aa: CASSLRDRGLRQPQHF
cdr3_nt: TGTGCCAGCAGTCTTAGGGACAGGGGGCTCAGGCAGCCCCAGCATTTT

v_call: TRBV6-4
d_call: NA
j_call: TRBJ1-1
clone_size: NA
cdr3_aa: CASKVTGGNTEAFF
cdr3_nt: TGTGCCAGCAAAGTGACAGGTGGGAACACTGAAGCTTTCTTT

v_call: TRBV27
d_call: TRBD1
j_call: TRBJ1-2
clone_size: NA
cdr3_aa: CASSFGTGGHGYTF
cdr3_nt: TGTGCCAGCAGTTTCGGGACAGGGGGCCATGGCTACACCTTC

v_call: TRBV6-5
d_call: TRBD1
j_call: TRBJ1-3
clone_size: NA
cdr3_aa: CASRIDRGSGNTIYF
cdr3_nt: TGTGCCAGCAGAATCGACAGGGGCTCTGGAAACACCATATATTTT

v_call: TRBV6-6
d_call: NA
j_call: TRBJ1-1
clone_size: NA
cdr3_aa: CASSYSFNEAFF
cdr3_nt: TGTGCCAGCAGTTACTCATTCAATGAAGCTTTCTTT

v_call: TRBV28
d_call: TRBD2
j_call: TRBJ2-7
clone_size: NA
cdr3_aa: CASSLSGSGSNEQYF
cdr3_nt: TGTGCCAGCAGTCTTAGCGGGTCCGGATCCAACGAGCAGTACTTC

v_call: TRBV9
d_call: NA
j_call: TRBJ2-7
clone_size: NA
cdr3_aa: CASSVAGKATGYEQYF
cdr3_nt: TGTGCCAGCAGCGTAGCAGGGAAGGCTACCGGATACGAGCAGTACTTC

v_call: TRBV7-3
d_call: TRBD1
j_call: TRBJ1-1
clone_size: once
cdr3_aa: CASSKTGGTEAFF
cdr3_nt: TGTGCCAGCAGCAAAACAGGGGGAACTGAAGCTTTCTTT

v_call: TRBV4-1
d_call: NA
j_call: TRBJ2-1
clone_size: NA
cdr3_aa: CASSQGYLVSSYNEQFF
cdr3_nt: TGCGCCAGCAGCCAAGGGTATCTAGTAAGCTCCTACAATGAGCAGTTCTTC

v_call: TRBV4-1
d_call: NA
j_call: TRBJ1-2
clone_size: NA
cdr3_aa: CASSQDRGRLPYGYTF
cdr3_nt: TGCGCCAGCAGCCAAGATCGGGGGAGGCTGCCCTATGGCTACACCTTC

v_call: TRBV14
d_call: TRBD2
j_call: TRBJ2-7
clone_size: NA
cdr3_aa: CASSQAAKGLAVPSYEQYF
cdr3_nt: TGTGCCAGCAGCCAAGCGGCCAAGGGACTAGCGGTCCCCTCCTACGAGCAGTACTTC

v_call: TRBV18
d_call: NA
j_call: TRBJ1-2
clone_size: once
cdr3_aa: CASSPDSSYGYTF
cdr3_nt: TGTGCCAGCTCACCTGACAGCAGTTATGGCTACACCTTC

v_call: TRBV6-1
d_call: NA
j_call: TRBJ2-7
clone_size: NA
cdr3_aa: CATRPRRQTDEQYF
cdr3_nt: TGTGCCACCAGGCCGAGGCGACAGACCGACGAGCAGTACTTC

v_call: TRBV6-2/TRBV6-3
d_call: NA
j_call: TRBJ2-1
clone_size: NA
cdr3_aa: CASSRDLKSYNEQFF
cdr3_nt: TGTGCCAGCAGTCGGGATTTAAAATCCTACAATGAGCAGTTCTTC

v_call: TRBV4-2
d_call: TRBD2
j_call: TRBJ2-5
clone_size: few
cdr3_aa: CASSQEAGGQETQYF
cdr3_nt: TGTGCCAGCAGCCAAGAAGCGGGAGGGCAAGAGACCCAGTACTTC

v_call: TRBV2
d_call: NA
j_call: TRBJ2-1
clone_size: NA
cdr3_aa: CASSVQGTYNEQFF
cdr3_nt: TGTGCCAGCAGTGTCCAGGGCACCTACAATGAGCAGTTCTTC

v_call: TRBV6-5
d_call: TRBD1
j_call: TRBJ1-4
clone_size: NA
cdr3_aa: CACAGTGLMKLFF
cdr3_nt: TGTGCCTGCGCCGGGACAGGGCTGATGAAACTGTTTTTT

v_call: TRBV3-1/TRBV3-2
d_call: TRBD1
j_call: TRBJ1-2
clone_size: NA
cdr3_aa: CASSQDVEGAVGGYTF
cdr3_nt: TGTGCCAGCAGCCAAGATGTCGAGGGGGCGGTCGGCGGCTACACCTTC

v_call: TRBV28
d_call: TRBD1
j_call: TRBJ1-1
clone_size: once
cdr3_aa: CASLGQGSLRTEAFF
cdr3_nt: TGTGCCAGCTTAGGACAGGGATCTCTTCGCACTGAAGCTTTCTTT

v_call: TRBV14
d_call: TRBD1
j_call: TRBJ1-2
clone_size: NA
cdr3_aa: CASSQLGGPLYGYTF
cdr3_nt: TGTGCCAGCAGCCAATTAGGGGGCCCCCTCTATGGCTACACCTTC

v_call: TRBV18
d_call: TRBD2
j_call: TRBJ2-1
clone_size: NA
cdr3_aa: CASSPGTSGGWNEQFF
cdr3_nt: TGTGCCAGCTCACCCGGGACTAGCGGGGGTTGGAATGAGCAGTTCTTC

v_call: TRBV18
d_call: TRBD1
j_call: TRBJ1-2
clone_size: NA
cdr3_aa: CASSPGTGNTFYGYTF
cdr3_nt: TGTGCCAGCTCACCAGGGACAGGGAATACCTTCTATGGCTACACCTTC

v_call: TRBV29-1
d_call: NA
j_call: TRBJ2-1
clone_size: NA
cdr3_aa: CSAGGGVYNEQFF
cdr3_nt: TGCAGCGCCGGGGGTGGGGTCTACAATGAGCAGTTCTTC

v_call: TRBV24-1
d_call: TRBD1
j_call: TRBJ2-7
clone_size: NA
cdr3_aa: CATSDGYRGEQYF
cdr3_nt: TGTGCCACCAGTGATGGCTACAGGGGCGAGCAGTACTTC

v_call: TRBV28
d_call: NA
j_call: TRBJ1-5
clone_size: few
cdr3_aa: CASSLPEGNQPQHF
cdr3_nt: TGTGCCAGCAGTTTACCGGAGGGCAATCAGCCCCAGCATTTT

v_call: TRBV19
d_call: TRBD2
j_call: TRBJ2-7
clone_size: NA
cdr3_aa: CASSTSGGTVYEQYF
cdr3_nt: TGTGCCAGTAGCACAAGCGGGGGGACGGTGTACGAGCAGTACTTC

v_call: TRBV4-2
d_call: NA
j_call: TRBJ1-1
clone_size: NA
cdr3_aa: CASSQDALAEAFF
cdr3_nt: TGTGCCAGCAGCCAAGATGCGTTGGCTGAAGCTTTCTTT

v_call: TRBV30
d_call: TRBD1
j_call: TRBJ1-2
clone_size: NA
cdr3_aa: CAWSPGQGAYYYGYTF
cdr3_nt: TGTGCCTGGAGTCCCGGACAGGGGGCTTACTACTATGGCTACACCTTC

v_call: TRBV11-2
d_call: TRBD1
j_call: TRBJ1-4
clone_size: NA
cdr3_aa: CASSLDDRGSEKLFF
cdr3_nt: TGTGCCAGCAGCTTAGATGACAGGGGTAGCGAAAAACTGTTTTTT

v_call: TRBV28
d_call: TRBD2
j_call: TRBJ2-5
clone_size: NA
cdr3_aa: CASSTGGPGETQYF
cdr3_nt: TGTGCCAGCAGTACGGGGGGGCCTGGGGAGACCCAGTACTTC

v_call: TRBV19
d_call: NA
j_call: TRBJ1-5
clone_size: NA
cdr3_aa: CASSTLPGHSVFDQPQHF
cdr3_nt: TGTGCCAGTAGTACACTACCGGGACACAGCGTATTTGATCAGCCCCAGCATTTT

v_call: TRBV9
d_call: NA
j_call: TRBJ2-1
clone_size: NA
cdr3_aa: CASSLRVEGSYNEQFF
cdr3_nt: TGTGCCAGCAGCCTAAGGGTTGAGGGCTCCTACAATGAGCAGTTCTTC

v_call: TRBV18
d_call: NA
j_call: TRBJ2-1
clone_size: NA
cdr3_aa: CASSPPPVYNEQFF
cdr3_nt: TGTGCCAGCTCACCTCCGCCAGTTTACAATGAGCAGTTCTTC

v_call: TRBV28
d_call: NA
j_call: TRBJ2-4
clone_size: NA
cdr3_aa: CASSLWGSTPAKNIQYF
cdr3_nt: TGTGCCAGCAGTTTATGGGGCAGTACCCCGGCCAAAAACATTCAGTACTTC

v_call: TRBV9
d_call: NA
j_call: TRBJ1-1
clone_size: few
cdr3_aa: CASSVEQANTEAFF
cdr3_nt: TGTGCCAGCAGCGTAGAGCAGGCGAACACTGAAGCTTTCTTT

v_call: TRBV6-5
d_call: NA
j_call: TRBJ2-3
clone_size: NA
cdr3_aa: CASSYVTNTDTQYF
cdr3_nt: TGTGCCAGCAGTTACGTGACTAACACAGATACGCAGTATTTT

v_call: TRBV24-1
d_call: TRBD1
j_call: TRBJ1-5
clone_size: NA
cdr3_aa: CATTPGTGTPQHF
cdr3_nt: TGTGCCACCACCCCCGGGACAGGGACGCCCCAGCATTTT

v_call: TRBV19
d_call: NA
j_call: TRBJ1-5
clone_size: NA
cdr3_aa: CASKVSGHSNQPQHF
cdr3_nt: TGTGCCAGTAAAGTAAGTGGCCATAGCAATCAGCCCCAGCATTTT

v_call: TRBV5-1
d_call: TRBD2
j_call: TRBJ2-2
clone_size: once
cdr3_aa: CASSRTSGARTGELFF
cdr3_nt: TGCGCCAGCAGCAGGACTAGCGGGGCGAGGACCGGGGAGCTGTTTTTT

v_call: TRBV9
d_call: NA
j_call: TRBJ2-2
clone_size: NA
cdr3_aa: CASSVGSGELFF
cdr3_nt: TGTGCCAGCAGCGTCGGTTCCGGGGAGCTGTTTTTT

v_call: TRBV3-1/TRBV3-2
d_call: NA
j_call: TRBJ2-6
clone_size: NA
cdr3_aa: CASSTDNSGANVLTF
cdr3_nt: TGTGCCAGCAGCACAGACAACTCTGGGGCCAACGTCCTGACTTTC

v_call: TRBV7-2
d_call: NA
j_call: TRBJ2-7
clone_size: NA
cdr3_aa: CASSLIGGLQYEQYF
cdr3_nt: TGTGCCAGCAGCTTAATCGGGGGACTCCAATACGAGCAGTACTTC

v_call: TRBV9
d_call: TRBD2
j_call: TRBJ2-3
clone_size: few
cdr3_aa: CASSAASGTAATDTQYF
cdr3_nt: TGTGCCAGCAGCGCGGCTAGCGGGACCGCAGCCACAGATACGCAGTATTTT

v_call: TRBV7-9
d_call: NA
j_call: TRBJ2-7
clone_size: NA
cdr3_aa: CASSLTRLEQYF
cdr3_nt: TGTGCCAGCAGCTTGACTCGGCTGGAGCAGTACTTC

v_call: TRBV9
d_call: TRBD2
j_call: TRBJ2-7
clone_size: NA
cdr3_aa: CASSAGAGAYEQYF
cdr3_nt: TGTGCCAGCAGCGCTGGAGCGGGAGCCTACGAGCAGTACTTC

v_call: TRBV6-2/TRBV6-3
d_call: TRBD2
j_call: TRBJ2-5
clone_size: NA
cdr3_aa: CASSLAGVSPETQYF
cdr3_nt: TGTGCCAGCAGCTTAGCGGGGGTATCCCCAGAGACCCAGTACTTC